The entry below describes one TCR beta chain. With 3 bases removed from V and 3 bases from J, the gap between germline ends came to 9 bases. Germline V CDR1 and CDR2: MRHNA, SNTAGT. This CDR3 has 14 residues. The data were taken from a study of blood T cell repertoires in COVID-19. Study context: The analysed material was cDNA or gDNA that came from T cells, B-cell-depleted T cells, or PBMCs.

Study members were between roughly 18 and 100 years old and lived in some 22 US regions. Symptom resolution, clearance, or two negative PCRs marked the recovered donors of Cohort 3. Original handling: Scientists estimated how many nucleated cells there were by amplifying reference gene primers. The data were produced by immunoSEQ multiplex PCR, yet TCRdb's version contains in-frame clones alone and is incomplete. V and J calls and clone size come straight from that table; D and trimming were deduced from the DNA. The data contain 190,000 or so clones, 82% of them seen just once; the ten biggest clones take up 10% to 15%.

Sequenced sample: PBMCs or T cells enriched from blood (not recorded which). The clonotype comes from a man between 40 and 49 years old who had recovered from COVID-19. The gene calls are TRBV6-4 and TRBJ1-5; D not certain. CDR3 in amino acids: CASSENGSNQPQHF. The CDR3 DNA reads TGTGCCAGCAGTGAAAACGGTTCCAATCAGCCCCAGCATTTT.